Included here is one T cell receptor (beta chain) sequence, with context. Its antigen is unidentified. The J segment lost 0 bases and the V segment lost 0 bases, leaving 6 bases of the junction unmatched. The CDR3 sequence is 16 residues long. Germline CDR1 reads SGHRS; CDR2 reads YFSETQ. All of the isolated RNA was reverse transcribed, so expressed TCRB transcripts were sequenced. The table came from immunoSEQ multiplex PCR; TCRdb's copy has only in-frame clones and leaves some out. The data contain some 290,000 clones, less than 30% of them singletons. This sample is part of a study of beta chain features in type 1 diabetes. Overall study: The patient and healthy donor groups were comparable for age, gender and cell yields. Across every sample, almost 110,000,000 sorted cells were examined in total. Study results and limitations: Type 1 diabetes patients had VDJ junctions that carried fewer insertions and more deletions. Shorter TCRB CDR3s, moderately but significantly so, were found in Type 1 diabetes patients in all four CD4+ subsets.

Sorting of CD4+ naive, central memory, regulatory and stem cell-like memory cells was performed via CD45RO/CCR7/CD25/CD127/CD95/CD27. The genes are TRBV5-1 and TRBJ2-7; 7 nucleotides align to TRBD2. Sample: naive CD4+ T cells from blood. The sequence derives from a woman between 25 and 40 years old with type 1 diabetes. The CDR3 loop reads CASSLDSGGSSYEQYF. CDR3 bases: TGCGCCAGCAGCTTGGATTCGGGGGGAAGCTCCTACGAGCAGTACTTC. Filled out from reference TRBV5-1 and TRBJ2-7, the complete variable domain reads KAGVTQTPRYLIKTRGQQVTLSCSPISGHRSVSWYQQTPGQGLQFLFEYFSETQRNKGNFPGRFSGRQFSNSRSEMNVSTLELGDSALYLCASSLDSGGSSYEQYFGPGTRLTVT.